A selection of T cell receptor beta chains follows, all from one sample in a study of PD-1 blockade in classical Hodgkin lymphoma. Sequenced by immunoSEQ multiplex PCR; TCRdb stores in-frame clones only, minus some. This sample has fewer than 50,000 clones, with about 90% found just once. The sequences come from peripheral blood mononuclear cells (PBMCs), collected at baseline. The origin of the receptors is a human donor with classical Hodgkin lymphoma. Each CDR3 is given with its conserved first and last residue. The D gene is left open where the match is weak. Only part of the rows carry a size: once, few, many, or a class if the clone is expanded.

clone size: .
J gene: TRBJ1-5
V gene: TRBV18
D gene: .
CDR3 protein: CASSPNHQGSNQPQHF
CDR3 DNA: TGTGCCAGCTCTCCCAACCATCAGGGAAGCAATCAGCCCCAGCATTTT

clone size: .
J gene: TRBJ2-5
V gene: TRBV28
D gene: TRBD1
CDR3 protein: CASSFGDRGYRETQYF
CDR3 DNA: TGTGCCAGCAGTTTTGGGGACAGGGGTTATCGGGAGACCCAGTACTTC

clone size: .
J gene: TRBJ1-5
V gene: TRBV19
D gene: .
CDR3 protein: CASSIRNQPQHF
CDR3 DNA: TGTGCCAGTAGTATCAGGAATCAGCCCCAGCATTTT

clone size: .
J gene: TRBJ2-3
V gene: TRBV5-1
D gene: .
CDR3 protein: CASSGTPPPDTQYF
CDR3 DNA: TGCGCCAGCTCTGGGACTCCTCCCCCGGATACGCAGTATTTT

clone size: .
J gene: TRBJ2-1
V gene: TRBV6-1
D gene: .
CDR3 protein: CASSEIGSPDNEQFF
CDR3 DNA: TGTGCCAGCAGTGAAATCGGGTCCCCGGACAATGAGCAGTTCTTC

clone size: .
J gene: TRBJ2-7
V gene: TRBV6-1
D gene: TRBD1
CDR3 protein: CASSERGVGQGAEQYF
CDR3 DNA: TGTGCCAGCAGTGAACGGGGTGTGGGACAGGGTGCGGAGCAGTACTTC

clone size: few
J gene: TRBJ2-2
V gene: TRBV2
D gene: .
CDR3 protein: CASIPGWTNTGELFF
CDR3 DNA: TGTGCCAGCATTCCAGGGTGGACGAACACCGGGGAGCTGTTTTTT

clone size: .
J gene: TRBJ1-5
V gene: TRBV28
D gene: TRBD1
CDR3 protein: CASRSGGGQPQHF
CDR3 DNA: TGTGCCAGCAGGTCAGGGGGAGGTCAGCCCCAGCATTTT

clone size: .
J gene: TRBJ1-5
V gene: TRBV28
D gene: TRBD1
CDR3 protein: CASSIFRGFNQPQHF
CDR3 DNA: TGTGCCAGCAGTATATTCAGGGGGTTTAATCAGCCCCAGCATTTT

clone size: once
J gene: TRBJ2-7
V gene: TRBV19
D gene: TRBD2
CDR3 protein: CASSSSGDSYEQYF
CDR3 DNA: TGTGCCAGTAGTTCTAGCGGCGACTCCTACGAGCAGTACTTC

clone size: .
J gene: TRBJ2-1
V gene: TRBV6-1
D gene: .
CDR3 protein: CASGKGRTPNNEQFF
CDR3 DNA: TGTGCCAGCGGGAAGGGAAGGACACCTAACAATGAGCAGTTCTTC

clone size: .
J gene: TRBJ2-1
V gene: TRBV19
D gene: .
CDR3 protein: CASSLQGIGPFF
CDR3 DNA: TGTGCCAGTAGTTTACAGGGTATCGGGCCGTTCTTC

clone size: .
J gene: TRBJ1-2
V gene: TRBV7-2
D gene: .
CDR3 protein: CASSLRFNYGYTF
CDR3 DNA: TGTGCCAGCAGCTTGCGTTTTAACTATGGCTACACCTTC

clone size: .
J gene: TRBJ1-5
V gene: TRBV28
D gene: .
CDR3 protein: CASSSHEGSGWQPQHF
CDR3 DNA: TGTGCCAGCAGTTCACATGAGGGGAGCGGGTGGCAGCCCCAGCATTTT

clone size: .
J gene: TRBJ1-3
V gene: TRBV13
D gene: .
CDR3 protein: CASSIPGGANSGNTIYF
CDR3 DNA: TGTGCCAGCAGCATCCCCGGGGGGGCAAACTCTGGAAACACCATATATTTT

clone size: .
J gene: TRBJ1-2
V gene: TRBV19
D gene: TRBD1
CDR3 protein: CASKWTGRAWGYTF
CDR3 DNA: TGTGCCAGCAAATGGACAGGGAGGGCTTGGGGCTACACCTTC

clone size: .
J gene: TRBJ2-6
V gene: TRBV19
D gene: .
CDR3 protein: CASSITGQLSGANVLTF
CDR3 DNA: TGTGCCAGTAGTATTACCGGACAGCTCTCTGGGGCCAACGTCCTGACTTTC

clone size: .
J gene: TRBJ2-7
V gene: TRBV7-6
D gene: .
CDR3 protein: CASSPRRDLYEQYF
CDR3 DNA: TGTGCCAGCAGCCCTCGCAGGGACCTATACGAGCAGTACTTC

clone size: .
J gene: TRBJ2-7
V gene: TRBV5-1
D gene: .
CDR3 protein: CASSNSGGSYEQYF
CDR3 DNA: TGCGCCAGCAGCAATTCAGGCGGCTCCTACGAGCAGTACTTC

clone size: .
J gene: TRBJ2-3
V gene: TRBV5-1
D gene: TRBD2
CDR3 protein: CAREELAGVTDTQYF
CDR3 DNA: TGCGCCAGGGAGGAGCTAGCGGGAGTCACAGATACGCAGTATTTT

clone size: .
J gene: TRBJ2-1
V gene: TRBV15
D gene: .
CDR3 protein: CATSRAVLWNEQFF
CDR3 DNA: TGTGCCACCAGCAGAGCGGTCCTATGGAATGAGCAGTTCTTC

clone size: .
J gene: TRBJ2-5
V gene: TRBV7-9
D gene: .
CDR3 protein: CASSLAGETQYF
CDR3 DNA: TGTGCCAGCAGCTTAGCGGGGGAGACCCAGTACTTC

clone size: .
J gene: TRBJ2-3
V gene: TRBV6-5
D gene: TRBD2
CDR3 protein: CASSKIAGGGDTQYF
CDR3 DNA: TGTGCCAGCAGTAAAATAGCGGGAGGTGGTGATACGCAGTATTTT

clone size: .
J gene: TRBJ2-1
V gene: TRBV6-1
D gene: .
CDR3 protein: CASSEAGGGARRTNEQFF
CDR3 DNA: TGTGCCAGCAGTGAAGCGGGAGGGGGCGCACGAAGAACGAATGAGCAGTTCTTC

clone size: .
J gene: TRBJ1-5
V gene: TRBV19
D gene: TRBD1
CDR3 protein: CASSSRRDRAQPQHF
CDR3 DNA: TGTGCCAGTAGTAGCCGCCGAGACAGGGCTCAGCCCCAGCATTTT

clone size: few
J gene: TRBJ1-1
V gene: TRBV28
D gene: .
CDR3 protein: CASSFDPGGGGTEAFF
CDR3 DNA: TGTGCCAGCAGTTTCGACCCGGGAGGGGGGGGCACTGAAGCTTTCTTT

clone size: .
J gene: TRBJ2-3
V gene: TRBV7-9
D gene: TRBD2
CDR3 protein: CASSLTSASGDTQYF
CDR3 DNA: TGTGCCAGCAGCTTAACGTCGGCTAGCGGGGATACGCAGTATTTT

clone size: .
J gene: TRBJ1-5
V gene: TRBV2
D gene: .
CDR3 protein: CASSADSNNQPQHF
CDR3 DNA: TGTGCCAGCAGTGCCGACAGCAACAATCAGCCCCAGCATTTT

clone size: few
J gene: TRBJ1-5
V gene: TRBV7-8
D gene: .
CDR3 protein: CASSPHSNQPQHF
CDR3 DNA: TGTGCCAGCAGCCCCCATAGCAATCAGCCCCAGCATTTT

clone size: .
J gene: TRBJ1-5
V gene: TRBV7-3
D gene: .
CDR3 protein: CASSLRYTGPCQPQHF
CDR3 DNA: TGTGCCAGCAGCTTAAGATACACAGGGCCCTGTCAGCCCCAGCATTTT

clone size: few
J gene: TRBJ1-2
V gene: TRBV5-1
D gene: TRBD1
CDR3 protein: CASSPPDRGHLNYGYTF
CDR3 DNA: TGCGCCAGCAGCCCCCCGGACAGGGGGCACCTCAACTATGGCTACACCTTC

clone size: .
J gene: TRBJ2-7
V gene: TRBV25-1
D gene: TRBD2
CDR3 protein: CASGLTSDLARYLYEQYF
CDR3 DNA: TGTGCCAGCGGATTGACTAGCGACCTAGCCCGATACCTCTACGAGCAGTACTTC

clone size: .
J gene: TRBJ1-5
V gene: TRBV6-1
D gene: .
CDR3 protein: CASSEVWRQPQHF
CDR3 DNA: TGTGCCAGCAGTGAAGTGTGGAGACAGCCCCAGCATTTT

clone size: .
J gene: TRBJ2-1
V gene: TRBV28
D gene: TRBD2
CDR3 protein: CASRQGLAGGPGSDEQFF
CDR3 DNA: TGTGCCAGCAGACAGGGACTAGCGGGGGGGCCAGGATCCGATGAGCAGTTCTTC

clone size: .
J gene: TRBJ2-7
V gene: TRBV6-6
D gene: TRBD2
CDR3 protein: CASSYAGGAEQYF
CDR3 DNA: TGTGCCAGCAGTTACGCGGGGGGCGCCGAGCAGTACTTC

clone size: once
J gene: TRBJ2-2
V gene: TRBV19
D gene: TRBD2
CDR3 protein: CASSPPREGRVGELFF
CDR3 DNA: TGTGCCAGTAGTCCCCCGCGGGAGGGCCGGGTCGGGGAGCTGTTTTTT

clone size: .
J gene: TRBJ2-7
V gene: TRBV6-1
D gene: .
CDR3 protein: CASRALYEQYF
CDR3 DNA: TGTGCCAGCAGGGCACTTTACGAGCAGTACTTC

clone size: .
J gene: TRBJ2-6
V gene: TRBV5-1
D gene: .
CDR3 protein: CASSLRGSGANVLTF
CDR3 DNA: TGCGCCAGCAGCTTGAGGGGATCTGGGGCCAACGTCCTGACTTTC

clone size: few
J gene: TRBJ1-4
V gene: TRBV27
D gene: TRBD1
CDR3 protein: CASGEGAWEKLFF
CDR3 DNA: TGTGCCAGCGGCGAGGGGGCTTGGGAAAAACTGTTTTTT

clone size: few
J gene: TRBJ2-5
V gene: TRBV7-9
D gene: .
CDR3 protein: CASSLRASQETQYF
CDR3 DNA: TGTGCCAGCAGCTTACGGGCCAGCCAAGAGACCCAGTACTTC

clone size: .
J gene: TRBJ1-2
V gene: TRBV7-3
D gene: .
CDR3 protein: CASSLRGSDGYTF
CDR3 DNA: TGTGCCAGCAGCTTACGAGGGTCTGATGGCTACACCTTC

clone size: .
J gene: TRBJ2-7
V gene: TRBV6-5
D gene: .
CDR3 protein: CASSYSNYEQYF
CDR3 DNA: TGTGCCAGCAGTTACTCTAATTACGAGCAGTACTTC

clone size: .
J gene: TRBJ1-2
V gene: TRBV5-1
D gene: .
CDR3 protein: CASSLEGREIYGYTF
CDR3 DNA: TGCGCCAGCAGCTTGGAGGGCAGGGAGATCTATGGCTACACCTTC

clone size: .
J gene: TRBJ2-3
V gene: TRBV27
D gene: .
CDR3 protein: CASSTGIDTQYF
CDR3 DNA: TGTGCCAGCAGCACAGGGATAGATACGCAGTATTTT

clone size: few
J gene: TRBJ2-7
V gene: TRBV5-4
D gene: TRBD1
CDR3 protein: CASSSGDRNNEQYF
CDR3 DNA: TGTGCCAGCAGCTCGGGGGACAGGAACAACGAGCAGTACTTC

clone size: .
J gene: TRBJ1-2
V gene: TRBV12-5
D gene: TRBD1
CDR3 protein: CASGLGQGYGYTF
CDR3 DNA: TGTGCTAGTGGCCTAGGACAGGGCTATGGCTACACCTTC

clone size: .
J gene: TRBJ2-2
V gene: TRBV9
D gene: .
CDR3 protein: CASSVAGAGGELFF
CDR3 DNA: TGTGCCAGCAGCGTAGCAGGGGCGGGCGGGGAGCTGTTTTTT

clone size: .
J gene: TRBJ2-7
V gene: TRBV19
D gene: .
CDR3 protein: CASSTTGVYEQYF
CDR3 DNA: TGTGCCAGTAGTACGACGGGGGTCTACGAGCAGTACTTC

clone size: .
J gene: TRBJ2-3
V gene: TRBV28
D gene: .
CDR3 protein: CASSLLLGRDTQYF
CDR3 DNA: TGTGCCAGCAGTTTGTTACTAGGCCGCGATACGCAGTATTTT

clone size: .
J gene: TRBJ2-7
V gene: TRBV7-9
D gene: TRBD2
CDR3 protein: CASSRVAGGYEQYF
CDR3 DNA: TGTGCCAGCAGTCGGGTAGCGGGGGGTTACGAGCAGTACTTC

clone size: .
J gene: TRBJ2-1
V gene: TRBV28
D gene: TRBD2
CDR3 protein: CASRLILAGGPGEQFF
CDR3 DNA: TGTGCCAGCAGACTAATTCTAGCGGGAGGGCCGGGTGAGCAGTTCTTC

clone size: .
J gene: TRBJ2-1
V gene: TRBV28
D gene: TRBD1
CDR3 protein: CASSGQGNYNEQFF
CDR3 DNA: TGTGCCAGCAGTGGACAGGGAAATTACAATGAGCAGTTCTTC

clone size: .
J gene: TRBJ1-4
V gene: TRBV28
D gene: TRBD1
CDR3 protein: CASSSWDRGHSQAMEKLFF
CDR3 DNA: TGTGCCAGCAGCTCCTGGGACAGGGGCCATTCGCAGGCAATGGAAAAACTGTTTTTT

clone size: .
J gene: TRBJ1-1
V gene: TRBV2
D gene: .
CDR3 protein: CAIPATVSGVNTEAFF
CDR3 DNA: TGTGCCATCCCGGCAACGGTTAGCGGAGTGAACACTGAAGCTTTCTTT

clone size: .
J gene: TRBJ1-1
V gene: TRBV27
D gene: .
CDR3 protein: CASSLWGNSPTEAFF
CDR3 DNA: TGTGCCAGCAGTTTATGGGGAAATAGTCCCACTGAAGCTTTCTTT

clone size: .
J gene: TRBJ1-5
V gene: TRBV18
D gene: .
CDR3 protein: CASSPIPILSNQPQHF
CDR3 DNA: TGTGCCAGCTCACCAATCCCGATCCTTAGCAATCAGCCCCAGCATTTT

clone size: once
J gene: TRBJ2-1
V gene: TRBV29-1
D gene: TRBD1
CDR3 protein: CSAGQGGSYNEQFF
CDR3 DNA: TGCAGCGCTGGACAGGGGGGCTCCTACAATGAGCAGTTCTTC

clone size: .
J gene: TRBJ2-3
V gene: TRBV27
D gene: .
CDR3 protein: CASRADTQYF
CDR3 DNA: TGTGCCAGCAGGGCGGATACGCAGTATTTT

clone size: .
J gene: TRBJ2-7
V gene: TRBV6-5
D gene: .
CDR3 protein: CASSSPSTDYEQYF
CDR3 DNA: TGTGCCAGCAGTTCCCCTTCCACGGACTACGAGCAGTACTTC

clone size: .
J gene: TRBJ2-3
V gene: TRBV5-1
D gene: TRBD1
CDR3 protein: CASSFGQGRDTQYF
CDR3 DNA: TGCGCCAGCAGCTTTGGACAGGGTCGAGATACGCAGTATTTT